This TCR beta chain was sequenced during a study of shared T cell receptors in the human thymus. Clones were sequenced by immunoSEQ multiplex PCR, and TCRdb holds only the in-frame ones, with some missing. The sample carries under 700,000 clones, 75% to 85% recorded once. Trimming cost V 1 base and J 1 base, with 17 bases left between them. The CDR3 has 17 amino acids. Looked up from germline, CDR1 is SGHDN and CDR2 is FVKESK. These same records also appear under a second study, on human thymus T cells.

Material: thymocytes. The TCR was taken from a boy under two years old with a congenital heart defect. V usage is TRBV14 and J usage is TRBJ2-7; D is perhaps TRBD2 (5 bases). CDR3 DNA: TGTGCCAGCAGCCAAGTTCGAGAGCGGACGACATCCTACGAGCAGTACTTC. Amino acids: CASSQVRERTTSYEQYF.